The 32 T cell receptor beta chains below come from one sample, sequenced in a study of OX40 agonist ivuxolimab in advanced cancers. Sequenced by immunoSEQ multiplex PCR; TCRdb stores in-frame clones only, minus some. The table includes about 110,000 clones, approximately 90% detected once. Sequenced material: CD4+ or CD8+ T cells sorted from blood, taken in a trial of the OX40 agonist ivuxolimab. The receptors come from an adult with an advanced solid tumor such as melanoma, head and neck, liver or kidney cancer.

With respect to this clone: One junction end does not reproduce the germline sequence, and a read error may be involved. The CDR3 DNA is TGTGCTAGCAGCATGACTATCCCAGATACGCAGTATTTT. This sequence encodes CASSMTIPDTQYF. The chain joins TRBV7-7 to TRBJ2-3; D is possibly TRBD2 (5 bases). The CDR3 runs to 13 residues. CDR1 SSHAT and CDR2 FNYEAQ come from the germline V gene (reference sequence).

The chain links TRBV7-9 to TRBJ1-5; D not resolved. V was clipped by 2 bases and J by 11 bases, with 16 bases between them. Germline assignment: CDR1 SEHNR and CDR2 FQNEAQ (reference sequence). This CDR3 comprises 14 residues. CDR3 in amino acids: CASSLSAGTRAQHF. The CDR3 DNA sequence: TGTGCCAGCAGCTTATCGGCCGGAACGCGGGCCCAGCATTTT.

V usage is TRBV19 and J usage is TRBJ2-5, with 9 bases matching TRBD1. J gave up 6 bases and V 6 bases, and 8 bases lay outside the gene matches. The CDR3 contains 14 residues. Per germline, CDR1 LNHDA and CDR2 SQIVND (reference sequence). The CDR3 sequence is CASRSTGGAQTQYF. As DNA, the CDR3 is TGTGCCAGTAGAAGTACAGGGGGCGCACAGACCCAGTACTTC.

The chain is built from TRBV5-1 and TRBJ1-2, with TRBD1 matching 7 bases. Germline V CDR1 and CDR2: SGHRS, YFSETQ. The CDR3 is 15 residues long. V shed 6 bases, J shed 0 bases, and the junction held 8 bases outside the gene matches. The chain's CDR3 is CASNNTGDPNYGYTF. The CDR3 nucleotides read TGCGCCAGCAACAATACAGGGGACCCTAACTATGGCTACACCTTC.

The chain is built from TRBV11-2 and TRBJ1-1, with D unclear. The CDR3 spans 15 residues. Between the trimmed V and J ends, which lost 1 base and 1 base, there was a span of 10 bases. The germline CDR1 and CDR2 sequences are SGHAT and FQNNGV. The CDR3 region has the DNA TGTGCCAGCAGCTTAGCCCACGGAGGGAACACTGAAGCTTTCTTT. Protein: CASSLAHGGNTEAFF.

The chain has TRBV5-1 and TRBJ1-2; D is unresolved. The CDR3 runs 14 residues. The V gene's germline CDR1 is SGHRS and CDR2 YFSETQ. V gave up 1 base and J gave up 2 bases, with 9 bases separating them. This CDR3 is CASSLSGPNYGYTF. CDR3 coding DNA: TGCGCCAGCAGCTTGTCTGGTCCCAACTATGGCTACACCTTC.

This clone was picked up one time. V usage is TRBV4-1 and J usage is TRBJ2-1; 13 bases are shared with TRBD2. With V trimmed by 5 bases and J by 8 bases, 21 bases remained unmatched. Germline lookup yields CDR1 MGHRA and CDR2 YSYEKL. The CDR3 has 20 residues. The CDR3 nucleotides are TGCGCCAGCAGCTACTTCGGACTAGCGGGAGTAATCAGCGGGGGGGATGAGCAGTTCTTC. It yields the protein CASSYFGLAGVISGGDEQFF.

The genes are TRBV30 and TRBJ1-3, with D uncertain. This CDR3 is built from 17 residues. The ends were cut back, 5 bases at V and 0 bases at J, with 20 bases in the middle. Germline loops: CDR1 GTSNPN, CDR2 SVGIG (reference sequence). CDR3 nucleotides: TGTGCCTGGGATAGCAGCGGAGGGATCTTCTCTGGAAACACCATATATTTT. Protein product: CAWDSSGGIFSGNTIYF.

The chain has TRBV15 and TRBJ1-1; TRBD1 is a possible D gene (5 bases). Germline V lookup: CDR1 LNHNV, CDR2 YYDKDF (reference sequence). CDR3 length: 15 residues. The V gene lost 0 bases and the J gene lost 9 bases, with 17 bases spanning the gap. The CDR3 sequence: CATSRDGSRATQAFF. In DNA, the CDR3 is TGTGCCACCAGCAGAGATGGTTCCAGGGCTACTCAAGCTTTCTTT.

The genes are TRBV10-1 and TRBJ2-3; tentative D call: TRBD2 (6 bases). Germline values: CDR1 WNHNN, CDR2 SYGVQD (reference sequence). The CDR3 extends over 14 amino acids. Trimming shortened V by 4 bases and J by 3 bases, and 11 bases separated the two germline ends. CDR3 nucleotides: TGCGCCAGCAGTGTTGCTAGCGTGACAGATACGCAGTATTTT. Translation gives CASSVASVTDTQYF.

The genes are TRBV7-3 and TRBJ2-2; 8 positions agree with TRBD2. The CDR3 totals 20 residues. Germline lookup yields CDR1 SGHTA and CDR2 FQGTGA. J lost 0 bases, V lost 2 bases, and 14 bases had no gene match. The CDR3 reads CASSLLGPTGGPANTGELFF. CDR3 DNA: TGTGCCAGCAGCTTATTGGGCCCTACGGGGGGGCCTGCGAACACCGGGGAGCTGTTTTTT.

The chain employs TRBV2 and TRBJ2-3, with TRBD2 as a possible D gene (5 bases). From germline, CDR1 is SNHLY and CDR2 FYNNEI. V was clipped by 3 bases and J by 3 bases, with 10 bases between them. The CDR3 contains 14 residues. CDR3 sequence: CASSDGGRTDTQYF. As DNA, the CDR3 is TGTGCCAGCAGTGACGGCGGGCGGACAGATACGCAGTATTTT. Full variable domain (outside the CDR3, taken from reference TRBV2 and TRBJ2-3): EPEVTQTPSHQVTQMGQEVILRCVPISNHLYFYWYRQILGQKVEFLVSFYNNEISEKSEIFDDQFSVERPDGSNFTLKIRSTKLEDSAMYFCASSDGGRTDTQYFGPGTRLTVL.

This clone was recorded a few times. V is TRBV6-1 and J is TRBJ1-2; TRBD1 is a possible D gene (5 bases). Germline loops: CDR1 MNHNS, CDR2 SASEGT. The CDR3 is 13 residues long. V shed 11 bases and J shed 1 base, with 14 bases lying between them. The DNA of the CDR3 is TGTGCCGGGAGGGACGGAGTTAACTATGGCTACACCTTC. It translates to CAGRDGVNYGYTF.

The chain links TRBV27 to TRBJ2-5; no reliable D call. This CDR3 has 13 residues. Trimming took off 4 bases at V and 4 bases at J, with 10 bases between the two ends. Germline V gene lookup returns CDR1 MNHEY and CDR2 SMNVEV (reference sequence). CDR3 loop: CASSWQSRETQYF. The CDR3, as DNA: TGTGCCAGCAGTTGGCAGTCCAGAGAGACCCAGTACTTC.

This chain uses TRBV23-1 with TRBJ1-2, with unresolved D. TRBV23-1 is annotated as an ORF whose role is uncertain. The CDR3 runs to 10 residues. Between the trimmed V and J ends, which lost 0 bases and 13 bases, there was a span of 6 bases. CDR3 amino acids: CASSQSFGTF. The DNA of the CDR3 is TGCGCCAGCAGTCAATCGTTCGGCACCTTC.

The genes are TRBV27 and TRBJ2-1; 8 nucleotides line up with TRBD2. V shed 6 bases, J shed 0 bases, and the junction held 4 bases outside the gene matches. Germline loops: CDR1 MNHEY, CDR2 SMNVEV (reference sequence). The CDR3 is 15 amino acids. The CDR3 bases are TGTGCCAGCAGCAGTAGCGGGAACTCCTACAATGAGCAGTTCTTC. Residues: CASSSSGNSYNEQFF.

The chain combines TRBV2 with TRBJ1-1; D unresolved. V lost 6 bases and J lost 1, with 6 bases in between. Germline CDR1 SNHLY, CDR2 FYNNEI. The CDR3 loop spans 12 amino acids. CDR3 nucleotide sequence: TGTGCCAGCAGAGAGAGGAACACTGAAGCTTTCTTT. This encodes CASRERNTEAFF.

The rearrangement links TRBV7-9 to TRBJ2-3; no reliable D call. The germline V and J ends were trimmed by 4 bases and 0 bases, with 8 bases remaining between them. Germline-derived CDR1 and CDR2 are SEHNR and FQNEAQ (reference sequence). The CDR3 has 14 amino acids. CDR3 bases: TGTGCCAGCAGCTATTCTACTAGCACAGATACGCAGTATTTT. It translates to CASSYSTSTDTQYF.

This sequence joins TRBV7-3 and TRBJ1-1, with a weak D call TRBD1 (5 bases). This CDR3 is built from 13 residues. Trimming removed 4 bases from V and 10 bases from J, with 16 bases in between. The germline gives CDR1 SGHTA, CDR2 FQGTGA. This CDR3 reads CASSSQNGGVAFF. The CDR3 DNA sequence: TGTGCCAGCAGCTCCCAAAATGGGGGAGTAGCTTTCTTT.

The chain joins TRBV5-8 to TRBJ1-6, with 8 bases identical to TRBD1. The V gene end was trimmed by 4 bases and the J gene end by 15 bases; junction bases not matched to a gene: 6. Germline loops: CDR1 SGHTS, CDR2 YDEGEE. The CDR3 length is 12 residues. CDR3 residues: CASSRDRTDLHF. The CDR3 DNA sequence: TGTGCCAGCAGCCGGGACAGGACGGACCTCCACTTT.

This chain connects TRBV30 to TRBJ1-3; no reliable D call. This CDR3 comprises 13 residues. Trimming pared 3 bases from V and 0 bases from J, leaving 6 bases between. CDR1 is GTSNPN and CDR2 is SVGIG in the germline V gene (reference sequence). This CDR3 reads CAWRPYSGNTIYF. The CDR3 DNA reads TGTGCCTGGAGGCCCTACTCTGGAAACACCATATATTTT.

This clone is a singleton in its sample. V usage is TRBV10-3 and J usage is TRBJ1-1; D is unclear. With 0 bases removed from V and 2 bases from J, the gap between germline ends came to 7 bases. The CDR3 is made up of 14 amino acids. Germline V CDR1 and CDR2: ENHRY, SYGVKD. The chain's CDR3 is CAISESPANTEAFF. The CDR3 nucleotides read TGTGCCATCAGTGAGTCTCCGGCAAACACTGAAGCTTTCTTT.

In this sample, this clone turned up once. J is TRBJ2-1 and V is TRBV18; D unclear. Germline V lookup: CDR1 KGHSH, CDR2 LQKENI. V lost 0 bases, J lost 0 bases, and 9 bases lay in between. The CDR3 sequence is 16 residues long. This CDR3 reads CASSPPAANSYNEQFF. CDR3 nucleotide sequence: TGTGCCAGCTCACCACCCGCAGCCAACTCCTACAATGAGCAGTTCTTC. The complete variable domain, with remaining parts taken from reference TRBV18 and TRBJ2-1, reads NAGVMQNPRHLVRRRGQEARLRCSPMKGHSHVYWYRQLPEEGLKFMVYLQKENIIDESGMPKERFSAEFPKEGPSILRIQQVVRGDSAAYFCASSPPAANSYNEQFFGPGTRLTVL.

This chain uses TRBV7-8 with TRBJ2-1; 12 nucleotides align to TRBD2. The CDR3 is 16 residues long. Germline CDR1 reads SGHVS; CDR2 reads FQNEAQ. V gave up 4 bases and J gave up 6 bases; unmatched junction bases: 7. The CDR3 here is CASSYLAGGPVNEQFF. CDR3 bases: TGTGCCAGCAGCTATCTAGCGGGGGGGCCGGTCAATGAGCAGTTCTTC.

V is TRBV6-1 and J is TRBJ2-5; D is unclear. V was pared by 6 bases and J by 2 bases, with 7 bases between. CDR3 length equals 12 residues. Looked up from germline, CDR1 is MNHNS and CDR2 is SASEGT. In DNA form, the CDR3 reads TGTGCCAGCAGCCTCATACAAGAGACCCAGTACTTC. This sequence encodes CASSLIQETQYF.

The chain recombines TRBV7-2 with TRBJ1-1, with D possibly matching TRBD1 (5 bases). V was clipped by 2 bases and J by 0 bases, with 16 bases between them. This CDR3 is 17 amino acids long. Looked up from germline, CDR1 is SGHTA and CDR2 is FQGNSA. The CDR3 nucleotides are TGTGCCAGCAGCTTACACGGGGCTGGCCTGATGAACACTGAAGCTTTCTTT. It yields the protein CASSLHGAGLMNTEAFF.

The chain is built from TRBV7-8 and TRBJ2-7; D not resolved. V was shortened by 1 base and J by 5 bases, with 15 bases between the two germline ends. This CDR3 comprises 15 residues. CDR1 is SGHVS, CDR2 FQNEAQ, per germline. The CDR3 is CASSLVPGPTDEQYF. In DNA form, the CDR3 reads TGTGCCAGCAGCTTAGTTCCCGGACCAACCGACGAGCAGTACTTC.

The rearrangement joins TRBV6-5 to TRBJ1-2; D possibly corresponds to TRBD1 (6 bases). The germline gives CDR1 MNHEY, CDR2 SVGAGI. V shed 6 bases and J shed 4 bases, with 15 bases lying between them. This CDR3 has 14 residues. Here the CDR3 reads CASSRDTGGYGYTF. The CDR3 DNA sequence: TGTGCCAGCAGCCGGGACACCGGGGGCTATGGCTACACCTTC.

V usage is TRBV5-1 and J usage is TRBJ2-3, with a weak D call TRBD2 (7 bases). Trimming took 3 bases from V and 0 from J, leaving 8 bases between them. This CDR3 contains 14 residues. CDR1 is SGHRS, CDR2 YFSETQ, per germline. In DNA, the CDR3 is TGCGCCAGCAGCTCGGGGGGCAGCACAGATACGCAGTATTTT. It specifies CASSSGGSTDTQYF.

The chain couples TRBV5-1 to TRBJ2-3, with 14 bases that match TRBD2. Germline lookup yields CDR1 SGHRS and CDR2 YFSETQ. The CDR3 consists of 17 residues. J was trimmed by 2 bases and V by 0 bases; bases with no gene match: 2. The CDR3, as DNA: TGCGCCAGCAGCTTGGGGACTAGCGGGGGGACCACAGATACGCAGTATTTT. This sequence encodes CASSLGTSGGTTDTQYF.

The chain uses TRBV27 and TRBJ2-2; 9 bases match TRBD2. The V segment lost 2 bases and the J segment 4 bases; nucleotides outside the gene matches: 2. Germline CDR1 reads MNHEY; CDR2 reads SMNVEV (reference sequence). The CDR3 has 15 residues. CDR3 nucleotide sequence: TGTGCCAGCAGTTTACTAGCGGGAATCACCGGGGAGCTGTTTTTT. This sequence encodes CASSLLAGITGELFF.

The chain links TRBV18 to TRBJ1-6; D ambiguous. The length of the CDR3 is 12 residues. Germline values: CDR1 KGHSH, CDR2 LQKENI. V was shortened by 3 bases and J by 13 bases, with 10 bases between the two germline ends. The DNA for the CDR3 is TGTGCCAGCTCACCCTCCGGGCTTCCCCTCCACTTT. Its protein product is CASSPSGLPLHF.